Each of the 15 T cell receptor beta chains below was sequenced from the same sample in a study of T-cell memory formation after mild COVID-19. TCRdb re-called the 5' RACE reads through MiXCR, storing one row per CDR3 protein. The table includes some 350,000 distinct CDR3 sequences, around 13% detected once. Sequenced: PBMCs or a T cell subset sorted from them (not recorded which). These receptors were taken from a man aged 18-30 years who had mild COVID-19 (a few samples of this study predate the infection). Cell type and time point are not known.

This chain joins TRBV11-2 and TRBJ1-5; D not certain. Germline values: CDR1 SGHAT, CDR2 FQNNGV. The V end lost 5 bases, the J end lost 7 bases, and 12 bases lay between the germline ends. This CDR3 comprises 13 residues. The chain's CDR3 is CASSPGSHQPQHF. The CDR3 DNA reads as TGTGCCAGCAGCCCTGGCTCCCACCAGCCCCAGCATTTT. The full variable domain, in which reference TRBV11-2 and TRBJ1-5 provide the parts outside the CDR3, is EAGVAQSPRYKIIEKRQSVAFWCNPISGHATLYWYQQILGQGPKLLIQFQNNGVVDDSQLPKDRFSAERLKGVDSTLKIQPAKLEDSAVYLCASSPGSHQPQHFGDGTRLSIL.

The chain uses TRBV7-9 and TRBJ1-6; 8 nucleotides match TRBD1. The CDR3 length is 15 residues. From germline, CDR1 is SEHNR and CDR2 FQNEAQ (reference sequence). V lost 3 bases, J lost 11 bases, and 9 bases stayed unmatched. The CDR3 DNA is TGTGCCAGCAGCTTCCCATCCACAGGGGGTACACCCCTCCACTTT. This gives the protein CASSFPSTGGTPLHF.

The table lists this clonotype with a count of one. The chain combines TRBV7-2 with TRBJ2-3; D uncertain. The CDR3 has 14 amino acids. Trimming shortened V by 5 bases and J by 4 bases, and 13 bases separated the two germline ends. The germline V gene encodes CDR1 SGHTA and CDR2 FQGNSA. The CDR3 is CASSTIRPPDTQYF. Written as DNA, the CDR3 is TGTGCCAGCAGCACAATTCGGCCCCCAGATACGCAGTATTTT. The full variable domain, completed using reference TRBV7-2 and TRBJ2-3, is GAGVSQSPSNKVTEKGKDVELRCDPISGHTALYWYRQSLGQGLEFLIYFQGNSAPDKSGLPSDRFSAERTGGSVSTLTIQRTQQEDSAVYLCASSTIRPPDTQYFGPGTRLTVL.

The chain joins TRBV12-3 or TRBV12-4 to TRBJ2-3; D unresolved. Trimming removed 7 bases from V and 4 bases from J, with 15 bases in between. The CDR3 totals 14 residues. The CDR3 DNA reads TGTGCCAGCATCAAACCCCCCTTTTCAGATACGCAGTATTTT. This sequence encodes CASIKPPFSDTQYF.

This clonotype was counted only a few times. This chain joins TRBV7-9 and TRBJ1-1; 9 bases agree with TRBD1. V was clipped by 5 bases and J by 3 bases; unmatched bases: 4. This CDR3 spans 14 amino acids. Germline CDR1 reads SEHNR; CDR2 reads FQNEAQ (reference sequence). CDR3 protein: CASSMDRGDTEAFF. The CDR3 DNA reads TGTGCCAGCAGCATGGACAGGGGAGACACTGAAGCTTTCTTT. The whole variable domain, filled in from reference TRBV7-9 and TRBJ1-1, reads DTGVSQNPRHKITKRGQNVTFRCDPISEHNRLYWYRQTLGQGPEFLTYFQNEAQLEKSRLLSDRFSAERPKGSFSTLEIQRTEQGDSAMYLCASSMDRGDTEAFFGQGTRLTVV.

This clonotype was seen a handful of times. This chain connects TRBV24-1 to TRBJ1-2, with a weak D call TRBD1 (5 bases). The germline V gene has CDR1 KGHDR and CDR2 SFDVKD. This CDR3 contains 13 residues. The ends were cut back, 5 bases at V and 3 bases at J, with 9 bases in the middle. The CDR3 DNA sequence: TGTGCCACCAGTGCCGGGACTGACTATGGCTACACCTTC. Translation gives CATSAGTDYGYTF.

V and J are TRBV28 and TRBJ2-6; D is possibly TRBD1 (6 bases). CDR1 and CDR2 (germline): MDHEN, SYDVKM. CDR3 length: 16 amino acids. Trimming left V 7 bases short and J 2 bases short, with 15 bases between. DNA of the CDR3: TGTGCCAGCATCAAAACAGGGAGCGCTGGGGCCAACGTCCTGACTTTC. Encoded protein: CASIKTGSAGANVLTF.

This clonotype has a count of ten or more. In nucleotides, the CDR3 is TGCGCCAGCAGCTTTCGGGAGGAAGGGGCCAACGTCCTGACTTTC. It translates to CASSFREEGANVLTF. This sequence joins TRBV5-1 and TRBJ2-6; TRBD2 aligns across 7 bases. This CDR3 comprises 15 residues. J was trimmed by 4 bases and V by 2 bases; bases with no gene match: 3. Germline V gene sequence: CDR1 SGHRS, CDR2 YFSETQ.

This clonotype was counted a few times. The CDR3: CASSVGSWGGSAFF. CDR3 DNA sequence: TGTGCCAGCAGCGTAGGGTCGTGGGGGGGCTCGGCTTTCTTT. V is TRBV9 and J is TRBJ1-1, with D maybe TRBD1 (6 bases). Germline-derived CDR1 and CDR2 are SGDLS and YYNGEE. The V end lost 0 bases, the J end lost 11 bases, and 17 bases lay between the germline ends. The CDR3 consists of 14 residues. Complete variable domain (other parts from reference TRBV9 and TRBJ1-1): DSGVTQTPKHLITATGQRVTLRCSPRSGDLSVYWYQQSLDQGLQFLIQYYNGEERAKGNILERFSAQQFPDLHSELNLSSLELGDSALYFCASSVGSWGGSAFFGQGTRLTVV.

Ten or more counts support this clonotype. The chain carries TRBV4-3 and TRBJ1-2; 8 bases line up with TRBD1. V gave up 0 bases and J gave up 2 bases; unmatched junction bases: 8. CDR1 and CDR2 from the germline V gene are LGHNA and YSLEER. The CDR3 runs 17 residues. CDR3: CASSQDWQGAVNYGYTF. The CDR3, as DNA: TGCGCCAGCAGCCAAGATTGGCAGGGGGCTGTAAACTATGGCTACACCTTC.

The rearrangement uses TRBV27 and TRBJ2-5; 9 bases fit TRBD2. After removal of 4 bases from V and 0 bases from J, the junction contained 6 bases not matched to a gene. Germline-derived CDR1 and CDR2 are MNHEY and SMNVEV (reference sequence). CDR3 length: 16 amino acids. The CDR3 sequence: CASSSRASGDQETQYF. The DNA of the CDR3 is TGTGCCAGCAGTTCCAGGGCTAGCGGGGACCAAGAGACCCAGTACTTC.

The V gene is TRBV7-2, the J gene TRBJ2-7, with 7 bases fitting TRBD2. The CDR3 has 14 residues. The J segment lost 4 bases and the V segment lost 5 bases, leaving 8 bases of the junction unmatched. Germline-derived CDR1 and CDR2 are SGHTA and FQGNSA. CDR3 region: CASSPRGGRYEQYV. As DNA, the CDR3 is TGTGCCAGCAGCCCGCGCGGGGGACGATACGAGCAGTACGTC.

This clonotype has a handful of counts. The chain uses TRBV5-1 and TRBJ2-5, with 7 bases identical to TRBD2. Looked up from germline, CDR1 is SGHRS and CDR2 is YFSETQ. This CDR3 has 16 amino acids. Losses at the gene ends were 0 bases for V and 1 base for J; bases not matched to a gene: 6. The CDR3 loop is CASSLVGSGLQETQYF. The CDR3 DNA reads TGCGCCAGCAGCTTGGTTGGTAGCGGGCTCCAAGAGACCCAGTACTTC.

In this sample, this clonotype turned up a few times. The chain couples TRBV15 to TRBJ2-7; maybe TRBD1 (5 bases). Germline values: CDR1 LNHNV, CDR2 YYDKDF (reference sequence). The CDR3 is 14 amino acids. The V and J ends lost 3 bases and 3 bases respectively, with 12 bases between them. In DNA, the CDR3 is TGTGCCACCAGCAGGACAGCCCAGCTCTACGAGCAGTACTTC. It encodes CATSRTAQLYEQYF.

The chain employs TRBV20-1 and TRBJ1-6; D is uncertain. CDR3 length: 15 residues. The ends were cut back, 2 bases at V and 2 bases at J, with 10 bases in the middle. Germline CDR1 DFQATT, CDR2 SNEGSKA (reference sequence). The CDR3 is CSARIGNAYNSPLHF. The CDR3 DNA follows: TGCAGTGCTAGAATTGGAAACGCCTATAATTCACCCCTCCACTTT.